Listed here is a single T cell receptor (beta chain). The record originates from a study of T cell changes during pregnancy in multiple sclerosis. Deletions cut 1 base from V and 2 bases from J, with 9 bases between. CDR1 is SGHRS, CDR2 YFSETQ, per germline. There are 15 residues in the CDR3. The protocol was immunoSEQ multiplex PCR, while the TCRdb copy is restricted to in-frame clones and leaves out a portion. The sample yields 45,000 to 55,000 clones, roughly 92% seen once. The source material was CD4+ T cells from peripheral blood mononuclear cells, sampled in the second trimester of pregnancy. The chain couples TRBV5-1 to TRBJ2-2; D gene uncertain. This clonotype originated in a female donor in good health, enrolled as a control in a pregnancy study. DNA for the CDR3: TGCGCCAGCAGCTTGTTCGAGATAAACACCGGGGAGCTGTTTTTT. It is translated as CASSLFEINTGELFF.